Listed here are 22 T cell receptor beta chains from one sample, sequenced in a study of shared clonotypes between healthy human individuals. TCRdb keeps only in-frame clones here, not all; method: immunoSEQ multiplex PCR. The table has around 2,000,000 clones, approximately 95% seen once. Terminally differentiated effector memory CD45RA+ cells were excluded from the naive CD8 cells, which were CD45RO-negative and positively selected for CCR7. The specimen sequenced was naive CD8+ T cells sorted from blood. The receptor source for this set is a man aged 18 to 30 in good health.

This clone was observed a few times. Other DNA sequences within the sample encode an identical CDR3. The V call is TRBV19, the J call TRBJ1-1; D unresolved. The V gene's germline CDR1 is LNHDA and CDR2 SQIVND (reference sequence). This CDR3 comprises 13 residues. Between the trimmed V and J ends, which lost 3 bases and 1 base, there was a span of 6 bases. The CDR3 protein is CASSISGNTEAFF. In DNA form, the CDR3 reads TGTGCCAGTAGTATCTCCGGGAACACTGAAGCTTTCTTT.

Concerning this clone itself: Distinct nucleotide sequences in the sample also encode this CDR3. The gene calls are TRBV6-5 and TRBJ2-2; D gene uncertain. This CDR3 is 13 amino acids long. Trimming removed 0 bases from V and 5 bases from J, with 4 bases in between. Germline V gene lookup returns CDR1 MNHEY and CDR2 SVGAGI. The CDR3 sequence is CASSYSGTGELFF. CDR3 in DNA: TGTGCCAGCAGTTACTCAGGGACCGGGGAGCTGTTTTTT.

As DNA, the CDR3 is TGCGCCAGCAGCCAAGATACCTGGGAGAGCTCCTACGAGCAGTACTTC. Translation gives CASSQDTWESSYEQYF. The rearrangement joins TRBV4-1 to TRBJ2-7, with D perhaps TRBD2 (5 bases). This CDR3 is built from 16 residues. The germline gives CDR1 MGHRA, CDR2 YSYEKL. V was clipped by 0 bases and J by 0 bases, with 12 bases between them.

The J gene is TRBJ2-1, the V gene TRBV14; 7 positions agree with TRBD1. The germline CDR1 and CDR2 sequences are SGHDN and FVKESK. The CDR3 is 13 residues long. With V trimmed by 5 bases and J by 6 bases, 4 bases remained unmatched. This CDR3 reads CASSTTGRNEQFF. The CDR3 bases are TGTGCCAGCAGCACGACAGGGCGCAATGAGCAGTTCTTC.

The chain couples TRBV5-1 to TRBJ2-1; D remains unclear. This CDR3 is built from 14 residues. Deletions cut 5 bases from V and 1 base from J, with 10 bases between. From germline, CDR1 is SGHRS and CDR2 YFSETQ. The CDR3 here is CASSPLGSYNEQFF. Here the CDR3 DNA reads TGCGCCAGCAGTCCGCTAGGGTCCTACAATGAGCAGTTCTTC.

V usage is TRBV4-1 and J usage is TRBJ2-7, with 8 positions matching TRBD1. Germline CDR1 reads MGHRA; CDR2 reads YSYEKL. V trimming: 2 bases; J trimming: 5 bases; junction bases outside the gene matches: 5. This CDR3 region has 14 residues. CDR3 in amino acids: CASSQHRGDDEQYF. CDR3 DNA: TGCGCCAGCAGCCAACACAGGGGGGACGACGAGCAGTACTTC.

In its sample, this clone was seen once. The chain carries TRBV2 and TRBJ1-5, with D possibly being TRBD1 (5 bases). Trimming stripped 2 bases from V and 1 base from J, with 18 bases between. This CDR3 has 18 amino acids. Germline V gene data show CDR1 as SNHLY and CDR2 as FYNNEI. As DNA, the CDR3 is TGTGCCAGCAGTGAACGAGTTGGGGCAGGGCCGAGCAATCAGCCCCAGCATTTT. Translated, it gives CASSERVGAGPSNQPQHF.

V is TRBV10-2 and J is TRBJ2-7; D is tentatively TRBD1 or TRBD2 (5 bases each). The V end was cut by 7 bases, the J end by 1 base, with 11 bases between. Per the germline V gene, CDR1 is WSHSY and CDR2 is SAAADI. The length of the CDR3 is 13 residues. The CDR3 here is CASKGTDSYEQYF. The CDR3 DNA follows: TGCGCCAGCAAGGGGACCGATTCCTACGAGCAGTACTTC.

This clone was found once. V and J are TRBV7-8 and TRBJ1-2, with a weak D call TRBD1 (6 bases). Germline V CDR1 and CDR2: SGHVS, FQNEAQ. Trimming left V 2 bases short and J 7 bases short, with 14 bases between. The CDR3 consists of 14 residues. The CDR3 region is CASSLLSGEAGYTF. CDR3 sequence (DNA): TGTGCCAGCAGCTTACTATCAGGGGAGGCTGGCTACACCTTC. Based on the CDR3 plus reference TRBV7-8 and TRBJ1-2, the full variable domain is GAGVSQSPRYKVAKRGQDVALRCDPISGHVSLFWYQQALGQGPEFLTYFQNEAQLDKSGLPSDRFFAERPEGSVSTLKIQRTQQEDSAVYLCASSLLSGEAGYTFGSGTRLTVV.

This chain links TRBV13 with TRBJ2-1, with 9 bases fitting TRBD1. This CDR3 has 16 residues. In germline, CDR1 is PRHDT, CDR2 FYEKMQ (reference sequence). J lost 8 bases, V lost 4 bases, and 12 bases had no gene match. CDR3 nucleotides: TGTGCCAGCAGCTCGGCCCCCGGGACAGGGAGCGATGAGCAGTTCTTC. Translating gives CASSSAPGTGSDEQFF.

The chain recombines TRBV11-2 with TRBJ2-3; D gene uncertain. Germline values: CDR1 SGHAT, CDR2 FQNNGV. CDR3 length: 13 amino acids. V shed 6 bases and J shed 5 bases, with 12 bases lying between them. The CDR3 DNA reads as TGTGCCAGCAGTTCTCCCTATGGAGATACGCAGTATTTT. Amino acids: CASSSPYGDTQYF.

The rearrangement joins TRBV7-2 to TRBJ2-3, with unresolved D. The ends were cut back, 2 bases at V and 2 bases at J, with 8 bases in the middle. The CDR3 is 14 amino acids. The germline gives CDR1 SGHTA, CDR2 FQGNSA. The CDR3 is CASSLNGATDTQYF. The CDR3 DNA reads as TGTGCCAGCAGCTTAAACGGCGCCACAGATACGCAGTATTTT.

The V gene is TRBV19, the J gene TRBJ2-2; D call uncertain. V lost 6 bases to trimming and J lost 7 bases, with 12 bases between them. This CDR3 contains 13 residues. Per germline, CDR1 LNHDA and CDR2 SQIVND (reference sequence). The CDR3 sequence is CASSPGPFGELFF. The CDR3 DNA reads TGTGCCAGTAGCCCCGGGCCCTTCGGGGAGCTGTTTTTT.

The gene calls are TRBV2 and TRBJ2-1; D is perhaps TRBD1 or TRBD2 (5 bases each). The CDR3 has 13 amino acids. Germline V CDR1 and CDR2: SNHLY, FYNNEI. The V end was cut by 7 bases, the J end by 7 bases, with 14 bases between. The DNA of the CDR3 is TGTGCCAGCAAAACCGGGGCGCGGAATGAGCAGTTCTTC. It is translated as CASKTGARNEQFF.

V usage is TRBV7-9 and J usage is TRBJ2-5; D is ambiguous. The CDR3 spans 14 residues. Per germline, CDR1 SEHNR and CDR2 FQNEAQ (reference sequence). V was pared by 5 bases and J by 0 bases, with 10 bases between. The CDR3 region has the DNA TGTGCCAGCAGCCTACTCGGGTACCAAGAGACCCAGTACTTC. It yields the protein CASSLLGYQETQYF.

The CDR3 region has the DNA TGTGCCAGCAGTTTCAGTACAACCTACGAGCAGTACTTC. This sequence encodes CASSFSTTYEQYF. The chain joins TRBV27 to TRBJ2-7; unclear D gene. This CDR3 region has 13 residues. Between the trimmed V and J ends, which lost 3 bases and 2 bases, there was a span of 8 bases. CDR1 and CDR2 from the germline V gene are MNHEY and SMNVEV (reference sequence).

This clone showed up just once. The J gene is TRBJ1-5, the V gene TRBV5-1; the D gene is possibly TRBD1 (5 bases). This CDR3 comprises 15 residues. V dropped 4 bases and J dropped 8 bases, with 19 bases sitting between them. CDR1 and CDR2 (germline): SGHRS, YFSETQ. The CDR3, as DNA: TGCGCCAGCAGCGGGGGACCCAAAACGGCGGAGCCCCAGCATTTT. Translated, it gives CASSGGPKTAEPQHF.

V is TRBV14 and J is TRBJ2-1, with TRBD1 matching 8 bases. Germline CDR1 is SGHDN and CDR2 is FVKESK. V shed 6 bases, J shed 2 bases, and the junction held 6 bases outside the gene matches. The CDR3 consists of 15 residues. As DNA, the CDR3 is TGTGCCAGCAGGGGAGACAGGGGAGCCTACAATGAGCAGTTCTTC. Its protein product is CASRGDRGAYNEQFF. Variable domain in full (rest from reference TRBV14 and TRBJ2-1): EAGVTQFPSHSVIEKGQTVTLRCDPISGHDNLYWYRRVMGKEIKFLLHFVKESKQDESGMPNNRFLAERTGGTYSTLKVQPAELEDSGVYFCASRGDRGAYNEQFFGPGTRLTVL.

The CDR3, as DNA: TGTGCCAGCAGTTTAGACTCAACTGAAGCTTTCTTT. This codes for CASSLDSTEAFF. The genes are TRBV28 and TRBJ1-1, with D unresolved. CDR3 length equals 12 residues. CDR1 MDHEN and CDR2 SYDVKM come from the germline V gene. V lost 2 bases and J 5 bases, leaving 6 bases between the germline ends.

The V call is TRBV9, the J call TRBJ2-3; maybe TRBD2 (5 bases). Germline CDR1 reads SGDLS; CDR2 reads YYNGEE. The CDR3 totals 14 residues. The V end lost 3 bases, the J end lost 5 bases, and 13 bases lay between the germline ends. CDR3 nucleotide sequence: TGTGCCAGCAGCGCCTGGGCGGGCCTAGATACGCAGTATTTT. Translating it yields CASSAWAGLDTQYF. Using reference TRBV9 and TRBJ2-3 for the parts outside the CDR3, the full variable domain is DSGVTQTPKHLITATGQRVTLRCSPRSGDLSVYWYQQSLDQGLQFLIQYYNGEERAKGNILERFSAQQFPDLHSELNLSSLELGDSALYFCASSAWAGLDTQYFGPGTRLTVL.

The chain is built from TRBV7-6 and TRBJ1-5, with D possibly being TRBD1 (5 bases). CDR1 SGHVS and CDR2 FNYEAQ come from the germline V gene. The CDR3 loop spans 14 amino acids. V lost 3 bases and J 7 bases, leaving 13 bases between the germline ends. The CDR3 coding sequence is TGTGCCAGCAGCTTCGGCGGGGCTGGACAGCCCCAGCATTTT. Amino acid sequence: CASSFGGAGQPQHF.

The J gene is TRBJ2-3, the V gene TRBV5-1, with 12 bases aligning to TRBD2. The length of the CDR3 is 16 residues. The germline V gene encodes CDR1 SGHRS and CDR2 YFSETQ. Trimming took 4 bases from V and 4 from J; bases not matched to a gene: 7. The CDR3: CASSVWTSGTSDTQYF. CDR3 bases: TGCGCCAGCAGCGTGTGGACTAGCGGGACTTCAGATACGCAGTATTTT. Full variable domain (outside the CDR3, taken from reference TRBV5-1 and TRBJ2-3): KAGVTQTPRYLIKTRGQQVTLSCSPISGHRSVSWYQQTPGQGLQFLFEYFSETQRNKGNFPGRFSGRQFSNSRSEMNVSTLELGDSALYLCASSVWTSGTSDTQYFGPGTRLTVL.